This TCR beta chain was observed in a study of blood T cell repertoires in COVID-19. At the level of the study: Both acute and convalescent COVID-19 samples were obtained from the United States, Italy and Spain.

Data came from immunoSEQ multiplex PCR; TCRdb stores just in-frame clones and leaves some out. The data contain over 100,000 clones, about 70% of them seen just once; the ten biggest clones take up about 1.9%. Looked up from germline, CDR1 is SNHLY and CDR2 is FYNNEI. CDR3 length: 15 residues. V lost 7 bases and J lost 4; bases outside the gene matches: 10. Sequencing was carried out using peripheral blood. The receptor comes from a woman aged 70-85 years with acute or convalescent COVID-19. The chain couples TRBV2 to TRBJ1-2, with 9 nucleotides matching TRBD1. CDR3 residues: CASTRRTGDFYGYTF. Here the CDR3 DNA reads TGTGCCAGCACCCGACGGACAGGGGACTTCTATGGCTACACCTTC.